This T cell receptor (beta chain) came from a study of blood T cell repertoires in COVID-19. J lost 2 bases, V lost 6 bases, and 6 bases had no gene match. The CDR3 loop spans 16 amino acids. CDR1 SNHLY and CDR2 FYNNEI come from the germline V gene. Measured with immunoSEQ multiplex PCR; TCRdb has only the in-frame clones, and not every one. The table shows some 330,000 clones, with roughly nine tenths occurring only once. This sequence originates from a woman aged 30 to 39 who had recovered from COVID-19. The chain has TRBV2 and TRBJ1-3, with TRBD1 matching over 11 bases. The source material was PBMCs or T cells enriched from blood (not recorded which). The CDR3 DNA reads as TGTGCCAGCAGGGACAGGGGGCAAAAGACTGGAAACACCATATATTTT. The encoded protein is CASRDRGQKTGNTIYF. Using reference TRBV2 and TRBJ1-3 for the parts outside the CDR3, the full variable domain is EPEVTQTPSHQVTQMGQEVILRCVPISNHLYFYWYRQILGQKVEFLVSFYNNEISEKSEIFDDQFSVERPDGSNFTLKIRSTKLEDSAMYFCASRDRGQKTGNTIYFGEGSWLTVV.